This TCR beta chain is from a study of patients and donors after allogeneic stem cell transplantation. This clonotype came up a few times. This CDR3 has 14 residues. The V end was cut by 6 bases, the J end by 4 bases, with 15 bases between. TCRdb analysed the RT-PCR reads with MiXCR anew, one entry per CDR3 protein. The sample records roughly 960,000 distinct CDR3 sequences, around 17% being singletons. The clonotype was recovered from a human donor who was either an allogeneic HSCT recipient or a stem cell or donor lymphocyte infusion donor (not recorded which). It is not recorded whose cells these are; they may come from a transplant donor. This chain uses TRBV12-3 or TRBV12-4 with TRBJ1-1; D remains unclear. Specimen: blood, either unsorted or a sorted T cell fraction (not recorded which). As DNA, the CDR3 is TGTGCCAGCAGGAACTACAAAGAGGGCACTGAAGCTTTCTTT. Protein product: CASRNYKEGTEAFF.